The present entry profiles one TCR beta chain with its context. This sample is drawn from a study of cytomegalovirus exposure and HLA in healthy donors. V lost 3 bases to trimming and J lost 5 bases; unmatched junction nucleotides: 4. Germline V gene sequence: CDR1 SNHLY, CDR2 FYNNEI. The CDR3 covers 15 residues. Researchers ran the PCR with 60 Vbeta and 13 Jbeta primers. TCRdb's table, derived via immunoSEQ multiplex PCR, lists solely in-frame clones and lacks some. The data contain about 130,000 clones, roughly 77% of them singletons. The source of this sequence is a man aged 25 to 40 in good health and CMV-seronegative. The sample comprised PBMCs. The J gene is TRBJ2-1, the V gene TRBV2; 10 bases line up with TRBD2. DNA of the CDR3: TGTGCCAGCAGTGATGGACTAGCGGAGGACAATGAGCAGTTCTTC. Translation: CASSDGLAEDNEQFF.